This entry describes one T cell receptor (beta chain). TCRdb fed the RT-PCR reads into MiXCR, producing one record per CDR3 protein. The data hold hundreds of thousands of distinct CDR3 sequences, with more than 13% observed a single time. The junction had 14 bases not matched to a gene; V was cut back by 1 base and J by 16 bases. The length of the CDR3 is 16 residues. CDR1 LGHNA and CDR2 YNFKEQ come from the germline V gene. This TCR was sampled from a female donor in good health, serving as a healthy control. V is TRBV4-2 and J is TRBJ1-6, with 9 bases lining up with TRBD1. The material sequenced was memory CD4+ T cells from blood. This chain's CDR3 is CASSQGDRDFKAILHF. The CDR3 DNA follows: TGTGCCAGCAGCCAAGGGGACAGGGACTTCAAAGCCATTCTCCACTTT.